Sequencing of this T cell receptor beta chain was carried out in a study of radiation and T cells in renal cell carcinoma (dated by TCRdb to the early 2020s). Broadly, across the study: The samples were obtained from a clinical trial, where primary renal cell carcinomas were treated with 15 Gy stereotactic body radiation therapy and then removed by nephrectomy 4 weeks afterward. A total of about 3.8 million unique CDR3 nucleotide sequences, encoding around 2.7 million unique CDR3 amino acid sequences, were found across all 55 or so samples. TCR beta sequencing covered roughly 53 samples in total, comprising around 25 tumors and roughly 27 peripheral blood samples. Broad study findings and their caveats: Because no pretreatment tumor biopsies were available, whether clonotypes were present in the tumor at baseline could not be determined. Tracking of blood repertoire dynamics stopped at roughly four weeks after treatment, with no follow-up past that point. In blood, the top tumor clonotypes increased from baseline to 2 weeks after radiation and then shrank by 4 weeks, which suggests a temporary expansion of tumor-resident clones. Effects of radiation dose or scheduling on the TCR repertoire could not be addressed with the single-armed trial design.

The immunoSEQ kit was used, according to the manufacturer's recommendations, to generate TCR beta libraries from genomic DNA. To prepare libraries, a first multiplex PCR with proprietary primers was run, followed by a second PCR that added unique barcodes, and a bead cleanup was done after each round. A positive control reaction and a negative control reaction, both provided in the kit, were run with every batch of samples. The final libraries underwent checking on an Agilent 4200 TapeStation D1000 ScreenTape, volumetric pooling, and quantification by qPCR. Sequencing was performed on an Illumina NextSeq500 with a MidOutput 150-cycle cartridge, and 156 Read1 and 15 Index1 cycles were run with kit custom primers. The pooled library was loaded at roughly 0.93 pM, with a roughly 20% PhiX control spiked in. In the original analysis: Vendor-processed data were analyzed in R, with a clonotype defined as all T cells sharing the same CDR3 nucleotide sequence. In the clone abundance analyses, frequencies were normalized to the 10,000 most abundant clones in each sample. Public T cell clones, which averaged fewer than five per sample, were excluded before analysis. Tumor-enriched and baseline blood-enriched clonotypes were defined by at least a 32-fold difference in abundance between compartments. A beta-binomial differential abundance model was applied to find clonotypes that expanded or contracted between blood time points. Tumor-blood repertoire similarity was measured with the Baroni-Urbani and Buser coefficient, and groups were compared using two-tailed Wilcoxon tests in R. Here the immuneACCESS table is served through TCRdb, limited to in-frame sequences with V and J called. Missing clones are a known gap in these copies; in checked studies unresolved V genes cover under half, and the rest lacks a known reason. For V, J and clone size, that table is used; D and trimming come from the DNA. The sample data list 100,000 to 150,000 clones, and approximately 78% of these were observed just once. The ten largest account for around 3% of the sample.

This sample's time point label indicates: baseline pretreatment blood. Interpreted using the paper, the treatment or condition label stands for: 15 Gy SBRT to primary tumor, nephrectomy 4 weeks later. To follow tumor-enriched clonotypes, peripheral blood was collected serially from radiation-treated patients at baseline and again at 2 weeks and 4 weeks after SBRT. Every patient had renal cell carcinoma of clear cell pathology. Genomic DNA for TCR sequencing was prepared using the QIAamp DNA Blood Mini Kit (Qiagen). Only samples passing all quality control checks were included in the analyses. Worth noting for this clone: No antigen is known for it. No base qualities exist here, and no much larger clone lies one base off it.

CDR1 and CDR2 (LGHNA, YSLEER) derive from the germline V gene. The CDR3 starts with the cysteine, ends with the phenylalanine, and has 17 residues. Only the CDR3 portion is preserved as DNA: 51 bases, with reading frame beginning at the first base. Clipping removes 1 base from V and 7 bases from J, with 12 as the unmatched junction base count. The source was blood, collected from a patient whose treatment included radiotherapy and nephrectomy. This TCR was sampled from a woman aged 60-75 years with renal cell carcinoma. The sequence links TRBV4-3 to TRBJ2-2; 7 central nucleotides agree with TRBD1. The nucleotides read TGCGCCAGCAGCCAAGCTGTTAAGAAGGGGGCAGGCGGGGAGCTGTTTTTT. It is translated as CASSQAVKKGAGGELFF.